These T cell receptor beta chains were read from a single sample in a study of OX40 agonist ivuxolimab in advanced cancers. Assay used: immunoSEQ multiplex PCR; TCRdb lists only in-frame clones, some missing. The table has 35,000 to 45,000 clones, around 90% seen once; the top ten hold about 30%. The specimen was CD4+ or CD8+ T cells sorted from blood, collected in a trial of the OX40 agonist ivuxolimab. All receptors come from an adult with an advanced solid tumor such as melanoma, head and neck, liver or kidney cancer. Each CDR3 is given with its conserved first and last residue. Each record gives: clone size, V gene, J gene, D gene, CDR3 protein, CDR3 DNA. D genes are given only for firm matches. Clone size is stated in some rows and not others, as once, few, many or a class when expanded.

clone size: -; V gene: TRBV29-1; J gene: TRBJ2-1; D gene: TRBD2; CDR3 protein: CSVEDPSGSSYNEQFF; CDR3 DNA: TGCAGCGTTGAAGACCCCAGCGGGAGCTCCTACAATGAGCAGTTCTTC
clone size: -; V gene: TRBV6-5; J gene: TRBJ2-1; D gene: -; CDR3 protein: CASSYRREYDEQFF; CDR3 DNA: TGTGCCAGCAGTTACAGGAGGGAGTACGATGAGCAGTTCTTC
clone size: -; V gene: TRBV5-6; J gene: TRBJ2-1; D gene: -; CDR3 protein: CASSAAGQNYEQFF; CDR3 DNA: TGTGCCAGCAGCGCGGCGGGTCAGAATTATGAGCAGTTCTTC
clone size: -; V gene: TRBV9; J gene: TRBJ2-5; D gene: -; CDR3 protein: CASSPVGAETQYF; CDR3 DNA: TGTGCCAGCAGCCCGGTGGGGGCAGAGACCCAGTACTTC
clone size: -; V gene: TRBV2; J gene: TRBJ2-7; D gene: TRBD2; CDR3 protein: CASSEGGGDPSDEQYF; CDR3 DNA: TGTGCCAGCAGTGAAGGGGGAGGGGACCCCTCTGACGAGCAGTACTTC
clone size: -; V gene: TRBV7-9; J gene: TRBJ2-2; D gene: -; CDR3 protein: CASSKDFGELFF; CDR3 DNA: TGTGCCAGCAGCAAAGACTTCGGGGAGCTGTTTTTT
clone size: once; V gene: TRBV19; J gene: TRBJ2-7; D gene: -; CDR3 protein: CASSAWDRGHYEQYF; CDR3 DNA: TGTGCCAGTAGTGCCTGGGACCGGGGTCACTACGAGCAGTACTTC
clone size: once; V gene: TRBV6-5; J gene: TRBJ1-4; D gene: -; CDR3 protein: CASSLRTDGEKLFF; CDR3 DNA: TGTGCCAGCAGTTTAAGGACAGATGGGGAAAAACTGTTTTTT
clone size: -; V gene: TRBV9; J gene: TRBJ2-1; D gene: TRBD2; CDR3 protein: CASSASGSSYNEQFF; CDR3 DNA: TGTGCCAGCAGCGCTAGCGGGAGCTCCTACAATGAGCAGTTCTTC
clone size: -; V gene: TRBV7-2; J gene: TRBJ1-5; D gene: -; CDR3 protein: CASSPPGNQPQHF; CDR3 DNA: TGTGCCAGCAGCCCCCCAGGTAATCAGCCCCAGCATTTT
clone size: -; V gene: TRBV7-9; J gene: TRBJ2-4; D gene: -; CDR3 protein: CASSPGLVTNIQYF; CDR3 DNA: TGTGCCAGCAGCCCCGGACTGGTAACGAACATTCAGTACTTC
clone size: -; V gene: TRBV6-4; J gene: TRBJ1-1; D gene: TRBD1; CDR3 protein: CASREGQGAEAFF; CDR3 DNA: TGTGCCAGCAGGGAGGGACAGGGGGCTGAAGCTTTCTTT
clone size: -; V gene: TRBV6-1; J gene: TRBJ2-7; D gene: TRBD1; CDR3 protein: CASSIPGGQGYEQYF; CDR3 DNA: TGTGCCAGCAGTATCCCTGGGGGACAGGGCTACGAGCAGTACTTC
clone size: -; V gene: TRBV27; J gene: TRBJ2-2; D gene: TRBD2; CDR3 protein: CASSPLQASGSYHGELFF; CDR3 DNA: TGTGCCAGCAGCCCTCTTCAGGCTAGCGGGAGTTACCACGGGGAGCTGTTTTTT
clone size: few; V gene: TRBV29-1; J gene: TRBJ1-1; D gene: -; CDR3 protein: CSATPSGDTEAFF; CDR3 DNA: TGCAGCGCGACCCCTAGTGGGGACACTGAAGCTTTCTTT
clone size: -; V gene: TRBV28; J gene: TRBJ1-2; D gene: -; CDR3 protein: CASSPEQGGYGYTF; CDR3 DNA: TGTGCCAGCAGTCCAGAACAAGGAGGCTATGGCTACACCTTC
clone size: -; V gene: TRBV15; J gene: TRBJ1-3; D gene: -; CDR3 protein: CATSRDHPDSGNTIYF; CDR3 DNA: TGTGCCACCAGCAGAGATCATCCTGACTCTGGAAACACCATATATTTT
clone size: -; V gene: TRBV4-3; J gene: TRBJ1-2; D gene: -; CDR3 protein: CASSQEIGGNYGYTF; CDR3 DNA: TGCGCCAGCAGCCAAGAGATTGGGGGGAACTATGGCTACACCTTC
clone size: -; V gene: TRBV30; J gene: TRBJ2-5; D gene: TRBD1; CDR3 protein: CAWSLTGGGWETQYF; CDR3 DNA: TGTGCCTGGAGTTTAACAGGGGGCGGTTGGGAGACCCAGTACTTC
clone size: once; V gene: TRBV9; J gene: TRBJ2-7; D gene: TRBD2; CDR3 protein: CASSTTSSTGDEQYF; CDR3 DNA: TGTGCCAGCAGCACGACTAGCAGCACTGGGGACGAGCAGTACTTC
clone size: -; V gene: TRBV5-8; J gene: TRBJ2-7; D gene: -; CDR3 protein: CASSPSLGRGSYEQYF; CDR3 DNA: TGTGCCAGCAGCCCAAGTTTAGGGCGCGGCTCCTACGAGCAGTACTTC
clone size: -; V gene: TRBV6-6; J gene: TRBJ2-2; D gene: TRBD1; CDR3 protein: CASRHPGQGHGELFF; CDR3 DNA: TGTGCCAGCAGACACCCGGGACAGGGGCACGGGGAGCTGTTTTTT
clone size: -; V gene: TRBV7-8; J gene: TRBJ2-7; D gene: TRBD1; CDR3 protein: CASNNRQGRPYEQYF; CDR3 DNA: TGTGCCAGCAACAACCGACAGGGTCGACCCTACGAGCAGTACTTC
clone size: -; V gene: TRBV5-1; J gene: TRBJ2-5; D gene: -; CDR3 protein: CASSLDDGIWETQYF; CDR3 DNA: TGCGCCAGCAGCTTGGACGACGGGATATGGGAGACCCAGTACTTC
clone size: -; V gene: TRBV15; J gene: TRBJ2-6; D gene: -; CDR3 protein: CATSRDAGPSGANVLTF; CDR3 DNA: TGTGCCACCAGCAGGGACGCAGGCCCCTCTGGGGCCAACGTCCTGACTTTC
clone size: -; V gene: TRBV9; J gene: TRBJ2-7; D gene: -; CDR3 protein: CASSVNSYEQYF; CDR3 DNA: TGTGCCAGCAGCGTAAACAGCTACGAGCAGTACTTC
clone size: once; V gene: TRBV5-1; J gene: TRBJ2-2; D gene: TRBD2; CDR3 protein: CASRDPGLEDLGGELFF; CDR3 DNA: TGCGCCAGCAGGGATCCGGGACTAGAGGACTTAGGCGGGGAGCTGTTTTTT
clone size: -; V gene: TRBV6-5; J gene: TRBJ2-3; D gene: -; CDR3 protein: CASSYVRSTDTQYF; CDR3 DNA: TGTGCCAGCAGTTACGTGAGGAGCACAGATACGCAGTATTTT
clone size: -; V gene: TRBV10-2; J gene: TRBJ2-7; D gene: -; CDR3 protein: CASSERVSSSYEQYF; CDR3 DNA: TGCGCCAGCAGTGAGCGCGTTTCAAGCTCCTACGAGCAGTACTTC
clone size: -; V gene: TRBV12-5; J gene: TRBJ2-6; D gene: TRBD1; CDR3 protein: CASGSTTGVGANVLTF; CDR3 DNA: TGTGCTAGTGGTTCTACGACAGGGGTTGGGGCCAACGTCCTGACTTTC
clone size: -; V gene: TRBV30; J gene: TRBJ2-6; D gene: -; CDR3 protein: CAWSGGSGANVLTF; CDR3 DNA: TGTGCCTGGAGTGGGGGCTCTGGGGCCAACGTCCTGACTTTC
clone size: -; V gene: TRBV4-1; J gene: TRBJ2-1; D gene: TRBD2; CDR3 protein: CASSQDASGRSSYNEQFF; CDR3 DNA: TGCGCCAGCAGCCAAGATGCAAGCGGGAGGAGCTCCTACAATGAGCAGTTCTTC
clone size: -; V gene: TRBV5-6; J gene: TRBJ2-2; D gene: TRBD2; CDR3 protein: CASSFPSGTREFRELFF; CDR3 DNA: TGTGCCAGCAGCTTCCCCTCCGGGACTAGAGAATTCCGGGAGCTGTTTTTT
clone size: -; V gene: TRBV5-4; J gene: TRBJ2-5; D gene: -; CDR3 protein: CASSLLGGQETQYF; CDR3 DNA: TGTGCCAGCAGCCTTCTCGGCGGCCAAGAGACCCAGTACTTC
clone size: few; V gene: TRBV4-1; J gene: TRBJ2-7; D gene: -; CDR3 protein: CASSQDRGTTYEQYF; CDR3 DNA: TGCGCCAGCAGCCAAGACCGAGGGACAACCTACGAGCAGTACTTC
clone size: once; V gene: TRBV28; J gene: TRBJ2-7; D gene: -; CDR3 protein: CASSFGDRGQYF; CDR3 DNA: TGTGCCAGCAGTTTCGGAGACCGAGGACAGTACTTC
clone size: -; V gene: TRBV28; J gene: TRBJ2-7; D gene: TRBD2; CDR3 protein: CASNPVGGVPVEQYF; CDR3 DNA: TGTGCCAGCAACCCCGTGGGGGGGGTTCCGGTCGAGCAGTACTTC
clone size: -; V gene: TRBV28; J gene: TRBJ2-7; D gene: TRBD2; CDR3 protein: CASSLWASGTIEQYF; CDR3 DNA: TGTGCCAGCAGTTTATGGGCTAGCGGGACGATCGAGCAGTACTTC
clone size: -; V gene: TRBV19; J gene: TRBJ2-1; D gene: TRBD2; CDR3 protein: CASSPLAGQQFF; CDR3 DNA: TGTGCCAGTAGTCCACTAGCGGGACAACAGTTCTTC
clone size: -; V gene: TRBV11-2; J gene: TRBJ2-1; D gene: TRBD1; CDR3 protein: CASSQRTGAEQFF; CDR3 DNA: TGTGCCAGCAGCCAACGGACAGGGGCAGAGCAGTTCTTC
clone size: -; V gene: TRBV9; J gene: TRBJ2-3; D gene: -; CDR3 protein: CASSPDPGSTDTQYF; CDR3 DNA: TGTGCCAGCAGCCCCGACCCTGGGAGCACAGATACGCAGTATTTT
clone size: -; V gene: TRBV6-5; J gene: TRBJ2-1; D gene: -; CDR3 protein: CASLSGHVGYNEQFF; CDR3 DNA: TGTGCCAGCCTTTCGGGACACGTGGGATACAATGAGCAGTTCTTC
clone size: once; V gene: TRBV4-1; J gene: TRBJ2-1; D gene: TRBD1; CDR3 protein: CASSQVSGTGHYNEQFF; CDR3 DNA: TGCGCCAGCAGCCAAGTCTCCGGGACAGGCCACTACAATGAGCAGTTCTTC
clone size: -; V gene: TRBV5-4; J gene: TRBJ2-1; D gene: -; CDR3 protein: CASSLSGEQFF; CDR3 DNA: TGTGCCAGCAGCTTATCTGGCGAGCAGTTCTTC
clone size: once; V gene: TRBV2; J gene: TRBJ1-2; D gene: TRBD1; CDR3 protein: CASRPTGKYGYTF; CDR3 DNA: TGTGCCAGCAGGCCGACAGGGAAGTATGGCTACACCTTC
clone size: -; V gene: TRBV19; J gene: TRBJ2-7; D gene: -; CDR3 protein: CASSIASGGTEQYF; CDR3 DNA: TGTGCCAGTAGTATAGCCTCAGGGGGGACGGAACAGTACTTC
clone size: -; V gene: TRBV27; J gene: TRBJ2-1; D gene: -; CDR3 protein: CASSFQGTFREQFF; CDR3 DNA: TGTGCCAGCAGTTTTCAAGGGACTTTTCGGGAGCAGTTCTTC
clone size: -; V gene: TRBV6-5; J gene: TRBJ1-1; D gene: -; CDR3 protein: CASKGVLDTEAFF; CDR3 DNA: TGTGCCAGCAAAGGGGTTTTAGACACTGAAGCTTTCTTT
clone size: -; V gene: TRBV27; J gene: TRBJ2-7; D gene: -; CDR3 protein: CASSFSGTAYEQYF; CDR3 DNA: TGTGCCAGCAGTTTTTCCGGGACTGCCTACGAGCAGTACTTC
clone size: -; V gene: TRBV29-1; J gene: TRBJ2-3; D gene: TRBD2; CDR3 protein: CSVIPTGTSGGTDTQYF; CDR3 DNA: TGCAGCGTTATACCCACTGGGACTAGCGGAGGCACAGATACGCAGTATTTT
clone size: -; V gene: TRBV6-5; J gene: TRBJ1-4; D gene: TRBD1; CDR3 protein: CASSYGDRGIHEKLFF; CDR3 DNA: TGTGCCAGCAGTTACGGGGACAGGGGAATTCATGAAAAACTGTTTTTT
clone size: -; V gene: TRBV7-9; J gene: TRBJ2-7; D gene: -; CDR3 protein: CASRALGAHEQYF; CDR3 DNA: TGTGCCAGTCGGGCCCTAGGGGCCCACGAGCAGTACTTC
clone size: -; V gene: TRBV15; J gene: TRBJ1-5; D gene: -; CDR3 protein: CATSRGQTAIDQPQHF; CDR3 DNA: TGTGCCACCAGCAGGGGGCAGACTGCTATCGATCAGCCCCAGCATTTT
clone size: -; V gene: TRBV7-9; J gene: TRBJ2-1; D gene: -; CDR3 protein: CASSLATGYTQFF; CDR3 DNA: TGTGCCAGCAGCTTAGCTACAGGGTATACGCAGTTCTTC